This TCR beta chain was observed in a study of glioma-infiltrating T cells after dendritic cell vaccination. This CDR3 has 11 amino acids. Germline-derived CDR1 and CDR2 are SQVTM and ANQGSEA. Trimming pared 7 bases from V and 1 base from J, leaving 7 bases between. The assay was immunoSEQ multiplex PCR, and TCRdb's table has in-frame clones only and misses some. The table lists 80,000 to 100,000 clones, about 79% of them singletons, with nearly 6% in the top ten. The chain couples TRBV29-1 to TRBJ1-1, with D uncertain. The sequences come from blood, collected before dendritic cell vaccination. This TCR came from a human donor with glioblastoma. The CDR3 bases are TGCAGCGCTTCGGGGAACACTGAAGCTTTCTTT. Translation gives CSASGNTEAFF.